Many counts were recorded for the clone carrying this TCR beta chain. Its matching antigen is unknown. Transcripts of RNA were the source for amplifying TCR beta CDR3 regions. HTBI primers were used in a first-round RT-PCR, which preceded a second-round multiplex PCR. Each CDR3 protein gets one entry after TCRdb re-called the multiplex PCR reads with MiXCR. The sample contains 400,000 or so distinct CDR3 sequences, approximately 15% of which appear only once. The record originates from a study of Graves' ophthalmopathy and Graves' hyperthyroidism. People with hyperthyroidism were aged 18 to 65 and newly diagnosed, under 2 months' duration. As diagnostic evidence, clinical symptoms, serum thyroxine, TRAb, thyroid ultrasound and orbital computed tomography were relied upon. Study-level points and caveats: With approximately 88% sensitivity and approximately 79% specificity, a 13-signature model separated ophthalmopathy from stable hyperthyroidism. Detection in blood was also observed for most expanded thyroid clonotypes above 0.001 frequency.

The germline V and J ends were trimmed by 5 bases and 5 bases, with 18 bases remaining between them. The V gene's germline CDR1 is DFQATT and CDR2 SNEGSKA (reference sequence). The CDR3 spans 14 residues. The material sequenced was peripheral blood. This receptor was identified in a woman aged 18 to 35 with stable Graves' hyperthyroidism. The rearrangement uses TRBV20-1 and TRBJ1-1; D possibly corresponds to TRBD1 (6 bases). In DNA form, the CDR3 reads TGCAGTGCTCCGACCCGGAGAGGGGGGACTGAAGCTTTCTTT. This translates into CSAPTRRGGTEAFF.